These 16 T cell receptor beta chains share one sample of origin, sequenced in a study of cytomegalovirus exposure and HLA in healthy donors. Primers: 60 Vbeta forward and 13 Jbeta reverse. The assay was immunoSEQ multiplex PCR, and TCRdb's table has in-frame clones only and misses some. The data show under 200,000 clones, about 76% seen once. The sequenced sample was PBMCs. These receptors originate from a woman between 18 and 29 years old in good health and CMV-seropositive.

The V call is TRBV6-1, the J call TRBJ1-1; tentatively, D is TRBD1 (5 bases). This CDR3 contains 13 residues. V lost 8 bases to trimming and J lost 0 bases, with 10 bases between them. The V gene's germline CDR1 is MNHNS and CDR2 SASEGT. The CDR3 DNA sequence: TGTGCCAGCGGTCGGGGGATGAACACTGAAGCTTTCTTT. Protein sequence: CASGRGMNTEAFF.

The J gene is TRBJ2-2, the V gene TRBV9; D possibly corresponds to TRBD2 (5 bases). Germline-derived CDR1 and CDR2 are SGDLS and YYNGEE. This CDR3 contains 15 residues. The V gene lost 0 bases and the J gene lost 1 base, with 7 bases spanning the gap. In DNA, the CDR3 is TGTGCCAGCAGCGTAGTAGAGGGGAACACCGGGGAGCTGTTTTTT. Translation: CASSVVEGNTGELFF.

Only one count was recorded for this clone. V is TRBV19 and J is TRBJ1-3, with TRBD1 as a possible D gene (5 bases). V was shortened by 9 bases and J by 2 bases, with 20 bases between the two germline ends. The CDR3 covers 16 residues. CDR1 LNHDA and CDR2 SQIVND come from the germline V gene (reference sequence). CDR3 DNA sequence: TGTGCCAGCTGGACTGGGGCGGGATCGACTGGAAACACCATATATTTT. It codes for CASWTGAGSTGNTIYF.

This clone has only one observation. This chain uses TRBV5-5 with TRBJ1-1; the match to TRBD1 covers 7 bases. The CDR3 runs to 15 residues. Germline CDR1 reads SGHKS; CDR2 reads YYEKEE (reference sequence). With V trimmed by 2 bases and J by 1 base, 5 bases remained unmatched. The CDR3 is CASSLGTVPNTEAFF. CDR3 in DNA: TGTGCCAGCAGCTTAGGGACAGTTCCGAACACTGAAGCTTTCTTT.

The genes are TRBV4-2 and TRBJ1-4; D might be TRBD1 (6 bases). From germline, CDR1 is LGHNA and CDR2 YNFKEQ. The V end lost 4 bases, the J end lost 14 bases, and 20 bases lay between the germline ends. The CDR3 contains 14 residues. The CDR3 bases are TGTGCCAGCAGCCCCTTTGGGGGCAGGGAAGAGCTGTTTTTT. Translation gives CASSPFGGREELFF.

The V gene is TRBV7-9, the J gene TRBJ2-5; perhaps TRBD1 as D (6 bases). Per germline, CDR1 SEHNR and CDR2 FQNEAQ (reference sequence). V lost 4 bases and J lost 2, with 11 bases in between. This CDR3 region has 14 residues. The DNA for the CDR3 is TGTGCCAGCAGCTCGGGACAACCACAAGAGACCCAGTACTTC. Translation: CASSSGQPQETQYF.

The gene calls are TRBV4-1 and TRBJ2-7, with a tentative D call TRBD1 (6 bases). This CDR3 contains 15 residues. The V end lost 0 bases, the J end lost 1 base, and 10 bases lay between the germline ends. The germline gives CDR1 MGHRA, CDR2 YSYEKL. The CDR3 loop is CASSQDQGQSYEQYF. Here the CDR3 DNA reads TGCGCCAGCAGCCAAGATCAAGGACAGTCCTACGAGCAGTACTTC.

The V gene is TRBV19, the J gene TRBJ1-5, with D possibly matching TRBD1 (5 bases). V was trimmed by 7 bases and J by 5 bases, leaving 12 bases between them. The CDR3 contains 13 residues. The germline CDR1 and CDR2 sequences are LNHDA and SQIVND (reference sequence). CDR3 amino acids: CASIGGDYQPQHF. CDR3 nucleotides: TGTGCCAGTATCGGGGGGGACTATCAGCCCCAGCATTTT.

V is TRBV7-3 and J is TRBJ2-2; 7 nucleotides align to TRBD2. The germline CDR1 and CDR2 sequences are SGHTA and FQGTGA. CDR3 length: 14 amino acids. V lost 4 bases and J lost 6; bases outside the gene matches: 5. The CDR3 sequence: CASSWEGRAGELFF. The CDR3, as DNA: TGTGCCAGCAGCTGGGAGGGGCGGGCCGGGGAGCTGTTTTTT. Looking up the rest from reference TRBV7-3 and TRBJ2-2 gives the full variable domain: GAGVSQTPSNKVTEKGKYVELRCDPISGHTALYWYRQSLGQGPEFLIYFQGTGAADDSGLPNDRFFAVRPEGSVSTLKIQRTERGDSAVYLCASSWEGRAGELFFGEGSRLTVL.

This clone has a handful of counts. V and J are TRBV7-6 and TRBJ2-1, with TRBD2 identical over 8 bases. Germline CDR1 SGHVS, CDR2 FNYEAQ. The CDR3 has 14 residues. V dropped 3 bases and J dropped 4; count of bases not matched to a gene: 2. The CDR3 loop is CASSFASGYNEQFF. The DNA for the CDR3 is TGTGCCAGCAGCTTCGCTAGCGGGTACAATGAGCAGTTCTTC.

This clone was seen a single time. This rearrangement joins TRBV5-8 to TRBJ2-2; D possibly corresponds to TRBD1 (6 bases). CDR1 is SGHTS, CDR2 YDEGEE, per germline. Trimming shortened V by 4 bases and J by 4 bases, and 14 bases separated the two germline ends. The length of the CDR3 is 15 residues. CDR3 protein: CASSHWGLGTGELFF. The CDR3 DNA follows: TGTGCCAGCAGCCACTGGGGGCTCGGCACCGGGGAGCTGTTTTTT.

This chain joins TRBV30 and TRBJ1-1; D might be TRBD1 (5 bases). Germline CDR1 reads GTSNPN; CDR2 reads SVGIG (reference sequence). This CDR3 comprises 12 residues. Trimming pared 5 bases from V and 3 bases from J, leaving 10 bases between. CDR3 sequence (DNA): TGTGCCTGGCAGCGGGGCTACACTGAAGCTTTCTTT. This gives the protein CAWQRGYTEAFF.

CDR3 nucleotide sequence: TGTGCCAGCAGCTTAATGAGCGGGGACTCCTACGAGCAGTACTTC. Its translation is CASSLMSGDSYEQYF. This chain connects TRBV7-3 to TRBJ2-7, with 7 bases lining up with TRBD2. The J segment lost 0 bases and the V segment lost 1 base, leaving 3 bases of the junction unmatched. CDR1 is SGHTA, CDR2 FQGTGA, per germline. The CDR3 extends over 15 amino acids.

V is TRBV6-6 and J is TRBJ1-3; no firm D call. Germline-derived CDR1 and CDR2 are MNHNY and SVGAGI (reference sequence). The CDR3 is 16 residues long. The V end was cut by 5 bases, the J end by 2 bases, with 16 bases between. The CDR3 nucleotides read TGTGCCAGCAGTCCCGTAGGGAAGAGGGCTGGAAACACCATATATTTT. Protein product: CASSPVGKRAGNTIYF.

Worth noting for this clone: The germline gene is not matched at one end of the junction; a read error may be the cause. The rearrangement links TRBV7-7 to TRBJ1-4; weak D call: TRBD1 (6 bases). Germline CDR1 reads SSHAT; CDR2 reads FNYEAQ (reference sequence). The CDR3 sequence is 13 residues long. Written as DNA, the CDR3 is TGTGCTAGCAGCTACAGGGTTGATGAAAAACTGTTTTTT. The encoded protein is CASSYRVDEKLFF.

This chain joins TRBV5-1 and TRBJ2-3, with D possibly TRBD2 on 5 matching bases. The CDR3 runs 15 residues. The V end was cut by 4 bases, the J end by 0 bases, with 12 bases between. Germline CDR1 and CDR2: SGHRS and YFSETQ. The CDR3 sequence is CASSPGRTSTDTQYF. The CDR3 coding sequence is TGCGCCAGCAGCCCAGGACGGACTAGCACAGATACGCAGTATTTT.